This entry lists 7 T cell receptor beta chains sequenced from one sample in a study of blood T cell repertoires in COVID-19. Sequenced by immunoSEQ multiplex PCR; TCRdb stores in-frame clones only, minus some. This sample yields some 64,000 clones, of which 88% are seen a single time; 3.5% to 4.5% belongs to the top ten. The sample was peripheral blood. All receptors derive from a man aged 45 to 65 with active COVID-19.

This clone was seen more than once but under ten times. One junction end disagrees with the germline gene, perhaps due to a read error. V usage is TRBV6-1 and J usage is TRBJ1-5; the D gene is possibly TRBD1 (5 bases). CDR1 is MNHNS, CDR2 SASEGT, per germline. This CDR3 is built from 13 residues. This CDR3 reads CASGDRNNQPQHF. The CDR3 nucleotides read TGTGCCAGCGGTGACAGAAACAATCAGCCCCAGCATTTT.

The genes are TRBV30 and TRBJ2-7; TRBD1 matches 8 bases. Germline trimming cut 8 bases from V and 2 bases from J; bases unmatched to any gene: 14. Germline CDR1 GTSNPN, CDR2 SVGIG (reference sequence). This CDR3 comprises 15 residues. The CDR3 nucleotides read TGTGCCCTAAGGGGGCAGGGGGCAAAAACCTACGAGCAGTACTTC. Translating gives CALRGQGAKTYEQYF. Complete variable domain (other parts from reference TRBV30 and TRBJ2-7): SQTIHQWPATLVQPVGSPLSLECTVEGTSNPNLYWYRQAAGRGLQLLFYSVGIGQISSEVPQNLSASRPQDRQFILSSKKLLLSDSGFYLCALRGQGAKTYEQYFGPGTRLTVT.

This clone appeared a single time. The chain recombines TRBV5-1 with TRBJ2-3; TRBD2 aligns across 8 bases. This CDR3 has 15 amino acids. Germline trimming cut 2 bases from V and 4 bases from J; bases unmatched to any gene: 6. CDR1 is SGHRS, CDR2 YFSETQ, per germline. CDR3 sequence: CASSFAGLDADTQYF. The CDR3, as DNA: TGCGCCAGCAGCTTCGCGGGACTAGATGCAGATACGCAGTATTTT.

This clone was observed a handful of times. This rearrangement joins TRBV2 to TRBJ1-1; D remains unclear. The V gene lost 8 bases and the J gene lost 6 bases, with 16 bases spanning the gap. CDR1 and CDR2 (germline): SNHLY, FYNNEI. The CDR3 has 13 residues. The CDR3 nucleotides read TGTGCCAGCCAATTGGCGGTGAGGGCTGAAGCTTTCTTT. The encoded protein is CASQLAVRAEAFF.

The rearrangement uses TRBV7-2 and TRBJ1-2; D is ambiguous. V shed 5 bases and J shed 8 bases, with 12 bases lying between them. The germline CDR1 and CDR2 sequences are SGHTA and FQGNSA. This CDR3 spans 12 amino acids. The CDR3 spells CASSPRVGGYTF. The CDR3 DNA sequence: TGTGCCAGCAGCCCCCGGGTAGGCGGCTACACCTTC. Full variable domain (outside the CDR3, taken from reference TRBV7-2 and TRBJ1-2): GAGVSQSPSNKVTEKGKDVELRCDPISGHTALYWYRQSLGQGLEFLIYFQGNSAPDKSGLPSDRFSAERTGGSVSTLTIQRTQQEDSAVYLCASSPRVGGYTFGSGTRLTVV.

This chain uses TRBV3-1 (or the pseudogene TRBV3-2) with TRBJ1-3; D is possibly TRBD1 (6 bases). The germline CDR1 and CDR2 sequences are LGHDT and YNNKEL (reference sequence). The CDR3 contains 16 residues. V shed 1 base and J shed 2 bases, with 12 bases lying between them. The CDR3 loop is CASSQGTGPTGNTIYF. CDR3 in DNA: TGTGCCAGCAGCCAAGGAACAGGGCCCACTGGAAACACCATATATTTT.

This clone was observed a few times. The chain uses TRBV5-4 and TRBJ2-2; TRBD2 matches at 8 bases. The CDR3 loop spans 17 amino acids. The germline gives CDR1 SGHNT, CDR2 YYREEE (reference sequence). V dropped 4 bases and J dropped 1; count of bases not matched to a gene: 9. CDR3 sequence reads: CASSLYYSGENTGELFF. The CDR3 DNA sequence: TGTGCCAGCAGCCTGTACTATAGCGGGGAGAACACCGGGGAGCTGTTTTTT.